This T cell receptor beta chain was captured by sequencing in a study of T-cell reconstitution after alpha-beta-depleted transplantation in children. The study, taken as a whole, reports: Once a year had passed after transplant, T-cell counts and diversity came mostly from newly produced T cells. Several hundred expanded graft clones reportedly were the source of alpha-beta T cells about two months after transplant. From surviving recipient T cells and thymic progenitors came the high day-60 TCRbeta diversity observed in some patients.

The ends were cut back, 4 bases at V and 4 bases at J, with 14 bases in the middle. CDR1 KGHDR and CDR2 SFDVKD come from the germline V gene. This CDR3 is 15 amino acids long. Notes on this clonotype: Its specificity is unknown.

Unique molecular identifiers featured in how the TCRbeta library was prepared. TCRdb recomputed calls from the PCR reads with MiXCR, one row per CDR3 protein. The table lists hundreds of thousands of distinct CDR3 sequences, roughly 8.3% of them singletons. The rearrangement joins TRBV24-1 to TRBJ2-3; weak D call: TRBD2 (5 bases). Sequences were derived from PBMCs, mostly from graft donor cells, sampled 360 days after TCRalphabeta/CD19-depleted stem cell transplant. The source is a male patient aged 2 to 9 who had a stem cell transplant for acute myeloid leukemia, so the T cells may come from the graft donor. The CDR3 reads CATSDSEKRADTQYF. DNA for the CDR3: TGTGCCACCAGTGACTCGGAAAAGAGGGCAGATACGCAGTATTTT.